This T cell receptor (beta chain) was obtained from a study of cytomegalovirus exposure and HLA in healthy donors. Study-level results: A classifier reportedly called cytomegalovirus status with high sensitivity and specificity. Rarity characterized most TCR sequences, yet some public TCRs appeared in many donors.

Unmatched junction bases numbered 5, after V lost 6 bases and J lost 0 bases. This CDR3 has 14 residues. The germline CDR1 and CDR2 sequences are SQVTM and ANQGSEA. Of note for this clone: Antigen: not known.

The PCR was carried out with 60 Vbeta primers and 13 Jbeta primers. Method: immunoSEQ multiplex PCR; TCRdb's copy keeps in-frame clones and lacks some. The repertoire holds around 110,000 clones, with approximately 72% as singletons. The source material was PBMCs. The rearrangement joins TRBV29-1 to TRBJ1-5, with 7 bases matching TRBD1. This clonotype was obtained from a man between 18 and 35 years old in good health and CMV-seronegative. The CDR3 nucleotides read TGCAGCGTCACCGGGACAGATAGCAATCAGCCCCAGCATTTT. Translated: CSVTGTDSNQPQHF.